Detailed here is one T cell receptor beta chain. Only in-frame clones appear in the TCRdb table, and some are missing; sequencing was by immunoSEQ multiplex PCR. The sample records approximately 250,000 clones, 86% being singletons. This specimen comes from a study of blood T cell repertoires in COVID-19. Sequenced material: peripheral blood. The sequence was obtained from a woman between 55 and 75 years old who had recovered from COVID-19.

The CDR3 loop reads CASSYRVGEQYF. CDR3 nucleotide sequence: TGTGCCAGTAGTTACAGGGTCGGCGAGCAGTACTTC. The chain recombines TRBV19 with TRBJ2-7, with a tentative D call TRBD1 (6 bases). V was trimmed by 5 bases and J by 6 bases, leaving 11 bases between them. The CDR3 is made up of 12 amino acids. Germline CDR1 and CDR2: LNHDA and SQIVND (reference sequence).